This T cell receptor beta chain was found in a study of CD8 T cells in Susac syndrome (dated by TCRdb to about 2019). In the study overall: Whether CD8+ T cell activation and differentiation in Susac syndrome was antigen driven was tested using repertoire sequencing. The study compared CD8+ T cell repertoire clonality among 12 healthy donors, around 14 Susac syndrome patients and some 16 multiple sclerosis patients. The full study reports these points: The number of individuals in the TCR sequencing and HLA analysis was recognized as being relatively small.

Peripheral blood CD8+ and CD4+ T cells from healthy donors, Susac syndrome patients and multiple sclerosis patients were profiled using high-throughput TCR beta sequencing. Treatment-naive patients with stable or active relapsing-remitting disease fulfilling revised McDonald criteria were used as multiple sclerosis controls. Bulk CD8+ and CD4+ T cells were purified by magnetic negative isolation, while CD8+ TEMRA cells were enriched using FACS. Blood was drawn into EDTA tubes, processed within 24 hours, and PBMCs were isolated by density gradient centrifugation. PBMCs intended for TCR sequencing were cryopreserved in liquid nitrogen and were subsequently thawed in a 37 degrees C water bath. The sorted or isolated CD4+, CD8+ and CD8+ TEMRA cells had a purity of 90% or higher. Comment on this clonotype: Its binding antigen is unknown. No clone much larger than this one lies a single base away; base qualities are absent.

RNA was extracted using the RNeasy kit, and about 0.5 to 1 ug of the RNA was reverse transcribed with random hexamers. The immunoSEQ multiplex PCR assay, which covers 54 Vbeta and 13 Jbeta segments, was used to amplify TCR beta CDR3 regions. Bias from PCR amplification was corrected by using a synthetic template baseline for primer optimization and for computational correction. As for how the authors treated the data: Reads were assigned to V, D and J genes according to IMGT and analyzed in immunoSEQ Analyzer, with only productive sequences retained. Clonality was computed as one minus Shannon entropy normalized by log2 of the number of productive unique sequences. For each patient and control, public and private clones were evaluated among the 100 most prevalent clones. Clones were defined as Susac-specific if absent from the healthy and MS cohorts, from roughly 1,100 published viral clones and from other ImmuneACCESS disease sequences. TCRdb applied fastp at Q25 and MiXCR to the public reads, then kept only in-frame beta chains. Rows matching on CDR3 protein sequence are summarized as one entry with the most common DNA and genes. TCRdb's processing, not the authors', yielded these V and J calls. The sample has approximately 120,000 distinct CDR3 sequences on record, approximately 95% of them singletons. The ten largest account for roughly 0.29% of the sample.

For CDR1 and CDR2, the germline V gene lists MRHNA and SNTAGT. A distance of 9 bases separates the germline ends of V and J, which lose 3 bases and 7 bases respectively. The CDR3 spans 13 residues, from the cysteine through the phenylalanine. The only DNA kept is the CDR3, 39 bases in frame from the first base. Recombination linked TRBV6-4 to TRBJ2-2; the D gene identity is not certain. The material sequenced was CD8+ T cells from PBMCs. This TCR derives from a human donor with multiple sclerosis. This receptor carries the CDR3 CASSEPPGGELFF. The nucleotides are TGTGCCAGCAGTGAACCCCCAGGCGGGGAGCTGTTTTTT.